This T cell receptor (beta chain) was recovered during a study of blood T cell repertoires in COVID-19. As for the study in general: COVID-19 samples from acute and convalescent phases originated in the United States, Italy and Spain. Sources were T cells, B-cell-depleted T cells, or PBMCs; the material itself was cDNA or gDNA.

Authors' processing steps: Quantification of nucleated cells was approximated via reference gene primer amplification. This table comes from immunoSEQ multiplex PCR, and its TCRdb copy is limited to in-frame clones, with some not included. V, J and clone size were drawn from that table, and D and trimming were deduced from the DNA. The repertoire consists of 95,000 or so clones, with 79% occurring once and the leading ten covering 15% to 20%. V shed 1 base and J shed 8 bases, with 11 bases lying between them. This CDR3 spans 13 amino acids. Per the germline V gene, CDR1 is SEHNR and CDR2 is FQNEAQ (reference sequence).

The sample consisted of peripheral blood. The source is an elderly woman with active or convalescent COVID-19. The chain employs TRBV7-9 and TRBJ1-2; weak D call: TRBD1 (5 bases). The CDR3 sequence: CASSLGGPEGYTF. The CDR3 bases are TGTGCCAGCAGCTTAGGGGGCCCCGAAGGCTACACCTTC.